The 26 T cell receptor beta chains below all came from one sample that was sequenced in a study of response to subunit inactivated influenza vaccine. TCRdb processed the RT-PCR reads anew with MiXCR; each CDR3 protein has one entry. The sample includes hundreds of thousands of distinct CDR3 sequences, about 25% of them seen just once. The specimen comprised CD4+ T cells sorted from PBMCs, sampled 4 to 6 days after vaccination. These receptors were taken from a man between 50 and 59 years old who received an inactivated influenza vaccine.

This clonotype appeared a few times. One junction end does not reproduce the germline sequence, and a read error may be involved. The chain carries TRBV6-5 and TRBJ1-5, with a possible D match to TRBD1 (6 bases). Germline CDR1 MNHEY, CDR2 SVGAGI. This CDR3 is 14 amino acids long. The CDR3 loop reads CASSDSGGVQPQHF. The CDR3 DNA reads as TGTGCCAGCAGTGACTCCGGGGGCGTGCAGCCCCAGCATTTT.

The chain carries TRBV3-1 and TRBJ2-4, with D unresolved. Germline V gene data show CDR1 as LGHDT and CDR2 as YNNKEL (reference sequence). The CDR3 runs to 12 residues. Trimming pared 3 bases from V and 5 bases from J, leaving 5 bases between. The CDR3 nucleotides read TGTGCCAGCAGCCACCGGGAAAACATTCAGTACTTC. Its protein is CASSHRENIQYF.

This clonotype was seen only a few times. The chain couples TRBV7-2 to TRBJ1-5, with 9 bases lining up with TRBD1. The germline V gene encodes CDR1 SGHTA and CDR2 FQGNSA. The CDR3 is made up of 15 amino acids. V was pared by 5 bases and J by 5 bases, with 7 bases of the junction left unmatched. In DNA form, the CDR3 reads TGTGCCAGCAGCCTGGACAGGGGCCGGCATCAGCCCCAGCATTTT. Residues: CASSLDRGRHQPQHF. Together with reference TRBV7-2 and TRBJ1-5, the CDR3 gives the full variable domain: GAGVSQSPSNKVTEKGKDVELRCDPISGHTALYWYRQSLGQGLEFLIYFQGNSAPDKSGLPSDRFSAERTGGSVSTLTIQRTQQEDSAVYLCASSLDRGRHQPQHFGDGTRLSIL.

This clonotype was detected ten times or more. J is TRBJ2-3 and V is TRBV7-2; tentative D call: TRBD1 (6 bases). Germline-derived CDR1 and CDR2 are SGHTA and FQGNSA. V lost 5 bases and J 3 bases, leaving 9 bases between the germline ends. The CDR3 loop spans 13 amino acids. CDR3 loop: CASSRRGTDTQYF. The CDR3 DNA follows: TGTGCCAGCAGCCGTAGGGGGACAGATACGCAGTATTTT.

The chain is built from TRBV3-1 and TRBJ2-1; 10 bases match TRBD1. This CDR3 is 15 amino acids long. Trimming cost V 1 base and J 6 bases; bases outside gene matches: 3. Germline CDR1 is LGHDT and CDR2 is YNNKEL (reference sequence). The CDR3 sequence is CASSQARTGGNEQFF. CDR3 coding DNA: TGTGCCAGCAGCCAAGCGAGGACAGGGGGCAATGAGCAGTTCTTC.

This chain joins TRBV7-9 and TRBJ2-1; D call uncertain. The ends were cut back, 5 bases at V and 7 bases at J, with 6 bases in the middle. The CDR3 runs 11 residues. The V gene's germline CDR1 is SEHNR and CDR2 FQNEAQ (reference sequence). This chain's CDR3 is CASSGVNEQFF. CDR3 in DNA: TGTGCCAGCAGCGGTGTAAATGAGCAGTTCTTC.

This clonotype was seen a few times. V and J are TRBV3-1 and TRBJ1-3; D ambiguous. Germline loops: CDR1 LGHDT, CDR2 YNNKEL (reference sequence). The CDR3 is made up of 16 amino acids. V lost 4 bases and J lost 0, with 13 bases in between. Here the CDR3 DNA reads TGTGCCAGCAGCCCCTCAGGACTTTACTCTGGAAACACCATATATTTT. This translates into CASSPSGLYSGNTIYF.

The rearrangement uses TRBV5-1 and TRBJ1-1; 7 bases fit TRBD1. After removal of 3 bases from V and 5 bases from J, the junction contained 7 bases not matched to a gene. The germline CDR1 and CDR2 sequences are SGHRS and YFSETQ. This CDR3 comprises 14 residues. CDR3 sequence reads: CASSSGTGATEAFF. The CDR3 nucleotides read TGCGCCAGCAGCTCGGGCACAGGGGCGACTGAAGCTTTCTTT.

V is TRBV12-3 or TRBV12-4 and J is TRBJ2-2, with D unclear. This CDR3 has 14 residues. The germline V and J ends were trimmed by 7 bases and 0 bases, with 9 bases remaining between them. This CDR3 is CASTGSANTGELFF. The CDR3 region has the DNA TGTGCCAGCACTGGGTCAGCGAACACCGGGGAGCTGTTTTTT.

There are a few counts of this clonotype. The chain uses TRBV25-1 and TRBJ2-1; TRBD1 is a possible D gene (6 bases). Germline values: CDR1 MGHDK, CDR2 SYGVNS. CDR3 length: 15 amino acids. Trimming stripped 2 bases from V and 6 bases from J, with 14 bases between. CDR3 sequence: CASSEKWTASNEQFF. DNA for the CDR3: TGTGCCAGCAGTGAAAAATGGACAGCGAGCAATGAGCAGTTCTTC. Together with reference TRBV25-1 and TRBJ2-1, the CDR3 gives the full variable domain: EADIYQTPRYLVIGTGKKITLECSQTMGHDKMYWYQQDPGMELHLIHYSYGVNSTEKGDLSSESTVSRIRTEHFPLTLESARPSHTSQYLCASSEKWTASNEQFFGPGTRLTVL.

The V and J genes are TRBV7-3 and TRBJ2-3; tentative D call: TRBD1 (8 bases). The CDR3 runs 15 residues. V lost 5 bases and J 4 bases, leaving 16 bases between the germline ends. The V gene's germline CDR1 is SGHTA and CDR2 FQGTGA. CDR3 nucleotides: TGTGCCAGCAGCCACAGACAGGGGAGGGCAGATACGCAGTATTTT. It encodes CASSHRQGRADTQYF.

The CDR3 loop reads CSVDPYNEQFF. As DNA, the CDR3 is TGCAGCGTTGACCCCTACAATGAGCAGTTCTTC. The V call is TRBV29-1, the J call TRBJ2-1; D ambiguous. Germline lookup yields CDR1 SQVTM and CDR2 ANQGSEA. This CDR3 comprises 11 residues. The germline V and J ends were trimmed by 3 bases and 2 bases, with 2 bases remaining between them.

In its sample, this clonotype was seen a few times. The chain uses TRBV24-1 and TRBJ2-2, with 9 bases that match TRBD1. The CDR3 spans 17 residues. Per germline, CDR1 KGHDR and CDR2 SFDVKD. The ends lost 4 bases at V and 6 bases at J; junction bases unmatched: 11. This CDR3 reads CATSENNRGRLAGELFF. DNA for the CDR3: TGTGCCACCAGTGAAAATAACAGGGGGCGCTTGGCCGGGGAGCTGTTTTTT.

The V and J genes are TRBV4-1 and TRBJ2-5; no clear D. Trimming cost V 4 bases and J 5 bases, with 20 bases left between them. The CDR3 length is 16 residues. The germline CDR1 and CDR2 sequences are MGHRA and YSYEKL. CDR3 region: CASSPPFRGAWETQYF. CDR3 sequence (DNA): TGCGCCAGCAGCCCCCCCTTTCGTGGAGCCTGGGAGACCCAGTACTTC.

Only a few counts were recorded for this clonotype. This chain joins TRBV10-3 and TRBJ2-7; D is undetermined. Germline V gene sequence: CDR1 ENHRY, CDR2 SYGVKD. The CDR3 extends over 12 amino acids. Between the trimmed V and J ends, which lost 8 bases and 3 bases, there was a span of 11 bases. Written as DNA, the CDR3 is TGTGCCATCTCTGCCAGAGGCTACGAGCAGTACTTC. Encoded protein: CAISARGYEQYF.

Many counts were recorded for this clonotype. The chain joins TRBV7-9 to TRBJ2-5, with 8 bases identical to TRBD2. J was trimmed by 2 bases and V by 0 bases; bases with no gene match: 5. Germline CDR1 SEHNR, CDR2 FQNEAQ (reference sequence). This CDR3 contains 16 residues. The CDR3, as DNA: TGTGCCAGCAGCTTAGCAAGCGGGGGATCACAAGAGACCCAGTACTTC. Translation: CASSLASGGSQETQYF.

This clonotype turned up a few times. The J gene is TRBJ1-1, the V gene TRBV29-1, with D possibly matching TRBD1 (5 bases). The CDR3 spans 13 residues. The germline CDR1 and CDR2 sequences are SQVTM and ANQGSEA. Trimming removed 1 base from V and 11 bases from J, with 17 bases in between. CDR3 amino acids: CSVEGRRQSIAFF. CDR3 coding DNA: TGCAGCGTTGAAGGGAGACGACAGAGCATTGCTTTCTTT.

The rearrangement joins TRBV20-1 to TRBJ2-3, with TRBD1 identical over 8 bases. V was clipped by 3 bases and J by 2 bases; unmatched bases: 4. Germline CDR1 reads DFQATT; CDR2 reads SNEGSKA (reference sequence). This CDR3 spans 14 amino acids. The CDR3 reads CSASGTGFTDTQYF. CDR3 sequence (DNA): TGCAGTGCTAGCGGGACAGGCTTCACAGATACGCAGTATTTT.

This clonotype was seen only a few times. This chain links TRBV5-5 with TRBJ2-3; D not certain. Germline V gene data show CDR1 as SGHKS and CDR2 as YYEKEE (reference sequence). V was cut by 4 bases and J by 6 bases, with 12 bases left in between. This CDR3 is 13 amino acids long. CDR3 sequence: CASSLLREDTQYF. The CDR3 region has the DNA TGTGCCAGCAGCCTGCTCAGAGAGGATACGCAGTATTTT.

The sample holds a few counts of this clonotype. The genes are TRBV12-3 or TRBV12-4 and TRBJ1-5; TRBD1 matches 7 bases. Trimming at V came to 6 bases and at J to 10 bases, leaving 9 bases not matched to a gene. The CDR3 runs 13 residues. For the CDR3, the DNA is TGTGCCAGCAGCCGGAGACAGGGAGGCCCCCAGCATTTT. It encodes CASSRRQGGPQHF.

The CDR3 DNA sequence: TGCGCCAGCAGCCCCCCCCTAGCGGGAGGGTACAATGAGCAGTTCTTC. Residues: CASSPPLAGGYNEQFF. V gene TRBV5-1 combines with J gene TRBJ2-1, with TRBD2 matching over 12 bases. CDR1 is SGHRS and CDR2 is YFSETQ in the germline V gene. This CDR3 has 16 residues. The junction had 6 bases not matched to a gene; V was cut back by 4 bases and J by 4 bases.

The genes are TRBV12-3 or TRBV12-4 and TRBJ2-2; possible D gene TRBD1, 5 bases. Trimming removed 1 base from V and 5 bases from J, with 11 bases in between. This CDR3 is 15 amino acids long. This chain's CDR3 is CASSLGVAGTGELFF. The CDR3 DNA reads as TGTGCCAGCAGTTTAGGGGTAGCAGGGACCGGGGAGCTGTTTTTT.

The V and J genes are TRBV12-3 or TRBV12-4 and TRBJ1-2; no definite D call. Trimming shortened V by 11 bases and J by 2 bases, and 18 bases separated the two germline ends. The CDR3 has 14 amino acids. The CDR3 coding sequence is TGTGCCGGCTCCCCCTTGGAAGGAAACTATGGCTACACCTTC. It is translated as CAGSPLEGNYGYTF.

This clonotype turned up a few times. This chain joins TRBV6-1 and TRBJ2-2, with 8 bases that match TRBD1. V trimming: 7 bases; J trimming: 6 bases; junction bases outside the gene matches: 7. This CDR3 spans 14 amino acids. Germline V CDR1 and CDR2: MNHNS, SASEGT. The CDR3 sequence: CASKKTGDSGELFF. Here the CDR3 DNA reads TGTGCCAGCAAAAAGACAGGGGATTCCGGGGAGCTGTTTTTT.

The chain uses TRBV7-2 and TRBJ2-7; TRBD1 is a possible D gene (7 bases). Trimming took off 2 bases at V and 3 bases at J, with 17 bases between the two ends. The CDR3 is 16 amino acids. Per germline, CDR1 SGHTA and CDR2 FQGNSA. The CDR3 is CASSLRGGQEYYEQYF. For the CDR3, the DNA is TGTGCCAGCAGCTTACGGGGAGGACAGGAGTACTACGAGCAGTACTTC. Complete variable domain (other parts from reference TRBV7-2 and TRBJ2-7): GAGVSQSPSNKVTEKGKDVELRCDPISGHTALYWYRQSLGQGLEFLIYFQGNSAPDKSGLPSDRFSAERTGGSVSTLTIQRTQQEDSAVYLCASSLRGGQEYYEQYFGPGTRLTVT.

V and J are TRBV12-3 or TRBV12-4 and TRBJ2-2; 7 positions match TRBD1. The CDR3 has 14 amino acids. J was trimmed by 7 bases and V by 5 bases; bases with no gene match: 7. The CDR3 spells CASSRDRAVGELFF. CDR3 sequence (DNA): TGTGCCAGCAGTCGCGACAGGGCGGTCGGGGAGCTGTTTTTT.